Listed here are 6 T cell receptor beta chains from one sample, sequenced in a study of OX40 agonist ivuxolimab in advanced cancers. TCRdb's copy holds only in-frame clones and misses some; the assay was immunoSEQ multiplex PCR. Among about 40,000 clones listed, approximately 78% were seen once. The input for sequencing was CD4+ or CD8+ T cells sorted from blood, taken in a trial of the OX40 agonist ivuxolimab. The receptors come from an adult with an advanced solid tumor such as melanoma, head and neck, liver or kidney cancer.

The rearrangement joins TRBV19 to TRBJ1-2; 8 bases are a match to TRBD1. This CDR3 contains 15 residues. Germline V gives CDR1 LNHDA, CDR2 SQIVND (reference sequence). V trimming: 4 bases; J trimming: 7 bases; junction bases outside the gene matches: 11. The CDR3 DNA is TGTGCCAGTAGTACTGCACAGGGGGGGGAGAGTGGCTACACCTTC. Protein sequence: CASSTAQGGESGYTF.

The chain links TRBV2 to TRBJ1-1, with 9 bases aligning to TRBD1. CDR1 and CDR2 (germline): SNHLY, FYNNEI. V trimming: 6 bases; J trimming: 5 bases; junction bases outside the gene matches: 7. CDR3 length: 14 amino acids. Here the CDR3 reads CASSYRGPRTEAFF. The CDR3 DNA is TGTGCCAGCAGCTACAGGGGGCCTAGGACTGAAGCTTTCTTT.

This chain joins TRBV6-1 and TRBJ1-3; D is uncertain. In germline, CDR1 is MNHNS, CDR2 SASEGT. The CDR3 is made up of 14 amino acids. V shed 5 bases and J shed 4 bases, with 12 bases lying between them. DNA of the CDR3: TGTGCCAGCAGTACTGGGTCGACGGGAAACACCATATATTTT. This encodes CASSTGSTGNTIYF.

This clone was seen just once. The chain carries TRBV7-9 and TRBJ1-5; the match to TRBD1 covers 9 bases. Germline V gene sequence: CDR1 SEHNR, CDR2 FQNEAQ (reference sequence). After removal of 5 bases from V and 7 bases from J, the junction contained 3 bases not matched to a gene. The CDR3 spans 13 residues. Here the CDR3 reads CASSDRGLQPQHF. The CDR3 DNA is TGTGCCAGCAGCGACAGGGGGTTACAGCCCCAGCATTTT.

The chain is built from TRBV19 and TRBJ2-3; maybe TRBD1 (5 bases). The germline V gene encodes CDR1 LNHDA and CDR2 SQIVND (reference sequence). V was shortened by 6 bases and J by 6 bases, with 10 bases between the two germline ends. The CDR3 sequence is 12 residues long. The CDR3 reads CASRQDRDTQYF. The CDR3 coding sequence is TGTGCCAGTAGACAGGACCGCGATACGCAGTATTTT.

This chain joins TRBV5-6 and TRBJ2-3; 7 positions match TRBD2. Germline CDR1 is SGHDT and CDR2 is YYEEEE. The CDR3 runs 15 residues. V trimming: 2 bases; J trimming: 2 bases; junction bases outside the gene matches: 5. The CDR3 reads CASSFGGRATDTQYF. The CDR3 DNA reads as TGTGCCAGCAGCTTTGGGGGGAGGGCCACAGATACGCAGTATTTT.